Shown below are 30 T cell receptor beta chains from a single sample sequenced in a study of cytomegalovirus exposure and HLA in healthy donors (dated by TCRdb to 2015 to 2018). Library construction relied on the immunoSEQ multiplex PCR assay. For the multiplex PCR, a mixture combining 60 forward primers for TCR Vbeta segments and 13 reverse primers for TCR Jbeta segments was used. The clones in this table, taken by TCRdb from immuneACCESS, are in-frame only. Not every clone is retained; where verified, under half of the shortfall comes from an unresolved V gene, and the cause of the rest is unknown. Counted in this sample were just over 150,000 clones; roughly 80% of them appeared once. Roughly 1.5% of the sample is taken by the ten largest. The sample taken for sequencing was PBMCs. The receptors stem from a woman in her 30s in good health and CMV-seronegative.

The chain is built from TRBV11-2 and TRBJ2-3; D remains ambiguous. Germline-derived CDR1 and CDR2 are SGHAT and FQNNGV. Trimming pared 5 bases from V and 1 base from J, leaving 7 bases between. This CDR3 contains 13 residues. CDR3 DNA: TGTGCCAGCAGCCATTCCCGCACAGATACGCAGTATTTT. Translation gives CASSHSRTDTQYF.

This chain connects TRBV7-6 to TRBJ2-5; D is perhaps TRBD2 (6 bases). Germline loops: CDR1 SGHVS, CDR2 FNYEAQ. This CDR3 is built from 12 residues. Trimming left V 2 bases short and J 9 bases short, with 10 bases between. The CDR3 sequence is CASSLSAGSQYF. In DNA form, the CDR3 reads TGTGCCAGCAGCTTATCTGCGGGGTCCCAGTACTTC.

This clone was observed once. Here the CDR3 DNA reads TGTGCCAGCAGTTTATGGGCCGACAGTCCCACAGATACGCAGTATTTT. Translated, it gives CASSLWADSPTDTQYF. J is TRBJ2-3 and V is TRBV28; tentative D call: TRBD1 (5 bases). The CDR3 sequence is 16 residues long. Germline V lookup: CDR1 MDHEN, CDR2 SYDVKM. V was trimmed by 0 bases and J by 2 bases, leaving 12 bases between them.

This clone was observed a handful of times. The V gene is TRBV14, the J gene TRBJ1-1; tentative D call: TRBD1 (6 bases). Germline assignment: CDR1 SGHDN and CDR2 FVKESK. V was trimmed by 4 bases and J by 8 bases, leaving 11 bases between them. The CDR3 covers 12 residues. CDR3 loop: CASSRGQREAFF. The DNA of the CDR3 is TGTGCCAGCAGCCGAGGACAGAGGGAAGCTTTCTTT.

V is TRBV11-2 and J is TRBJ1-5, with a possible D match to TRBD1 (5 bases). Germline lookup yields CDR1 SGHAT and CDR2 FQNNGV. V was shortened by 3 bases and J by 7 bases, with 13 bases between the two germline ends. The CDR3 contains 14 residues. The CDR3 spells CASSFDRGGQPQHF. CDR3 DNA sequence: TGTGCCAGCAGCTTCGATAGGGGAGGACAGCCCCAGCATTTT.

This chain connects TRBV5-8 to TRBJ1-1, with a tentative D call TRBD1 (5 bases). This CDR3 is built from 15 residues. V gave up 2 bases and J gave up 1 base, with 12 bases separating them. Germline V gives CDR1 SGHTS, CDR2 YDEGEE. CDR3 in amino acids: CASSFRGATNTEAFF. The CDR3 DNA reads TGTGCCAGCAGCTTTCGCGGGGCTACGAACACTGAAGCTTTCTTT.

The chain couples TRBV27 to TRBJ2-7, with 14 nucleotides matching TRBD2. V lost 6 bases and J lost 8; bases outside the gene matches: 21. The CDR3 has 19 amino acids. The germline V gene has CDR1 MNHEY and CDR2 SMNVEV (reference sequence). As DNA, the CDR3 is TGTGCCAGCAGACCCGAAGGACTAGCGGGGGGCTTCGTTTTCGGACAGCAGTACTTC. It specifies CASRPEGLAGGFVFGQQYF.

The CDR3 region has the DNA TGTGCCAGCAGAGGGCAGACCACGGGACAGGGGGCGCGAGGAAACACCATATATTTT. Translating gives CASRGQTTGQGARGNTIYF. The chain employs TRBV28 and TRBJ1-3; 12 nucleotides match TRBD1. The J segment lost 4 bases and the V segment lost 6 bases, leaving 16 bases of the junction unmatched. There are 19 residues in the CDR3. Germline V gene data show CDR1 as MDHEN and CDR2 as SYDVKM.

CDR3 bases: TGTGCCAGCTCGTTCTTCCCTAGCGGGGGGGCGAAAGATACGCAGTATTTT. This sequence encodes CASSFFPSGGAKDTQYF. The chain is built from TRBV18 and TRBJ2-3; the match to TRBD2 covers 12 bases. J gave up 5 bases and V 6 bases, and 12 bases lay outside the gene matches. The length of the CDR3 is 17 residues. Germline values: CDR1 KGHSH, CDR2 LQKENI. The whole variable domain, remainder taken from reference TRBV18 and TRBJ2-3, is NAGVMQNPRHLVRRRGQEARLRCSPMKGHSHVYWYRQLPEEGLKFMVYLQKENIIDESGMPKERFSAEFPKEGPSILRIQQVVRGDSAAYFCASSFFPSGGAKDTQYFGPGTRLTVL.

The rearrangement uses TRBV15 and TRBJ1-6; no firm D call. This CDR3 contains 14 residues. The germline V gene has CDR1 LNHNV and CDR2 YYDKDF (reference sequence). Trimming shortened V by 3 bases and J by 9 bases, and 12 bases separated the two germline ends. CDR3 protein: CATSSQRDSSPLHF. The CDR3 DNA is TGTGCCACCAGCAGCCAGCGAGACTCTTCACCCCTCCACTTT.

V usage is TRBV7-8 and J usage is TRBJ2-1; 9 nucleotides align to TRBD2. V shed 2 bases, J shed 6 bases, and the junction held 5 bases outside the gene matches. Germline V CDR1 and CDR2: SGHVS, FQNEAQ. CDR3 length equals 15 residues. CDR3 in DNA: TGTGCCAGCAGCTTAAGAGCGGGGGGTCCCAATGAGCAGTTCTTC. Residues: CASSLRAGGPNEQFF.

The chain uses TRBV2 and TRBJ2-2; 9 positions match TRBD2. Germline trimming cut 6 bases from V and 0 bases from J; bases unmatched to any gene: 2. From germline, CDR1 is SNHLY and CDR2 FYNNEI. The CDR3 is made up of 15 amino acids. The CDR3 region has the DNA TGTGCCAGCAGCGTAGCGGGGGCGAACACCGGGGAGCTGTTTTTT. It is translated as CASSVAGANTGELFF.

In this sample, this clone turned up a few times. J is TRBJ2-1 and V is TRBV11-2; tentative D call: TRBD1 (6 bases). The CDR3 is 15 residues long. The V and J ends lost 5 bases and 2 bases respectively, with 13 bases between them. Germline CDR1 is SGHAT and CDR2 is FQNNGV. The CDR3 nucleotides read TGTGCCAGCAGCACCGACGGACAGACCTACAATGAGCAGTTCTTC. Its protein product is CASSTDGQTYNEQFF.

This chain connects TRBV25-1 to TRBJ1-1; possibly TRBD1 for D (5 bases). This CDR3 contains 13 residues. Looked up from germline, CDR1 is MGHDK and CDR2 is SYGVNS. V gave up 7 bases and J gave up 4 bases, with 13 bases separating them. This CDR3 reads CASTILGGTEAFF. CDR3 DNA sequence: TGTGCCAGCACCATTCTGGGGGGCACTGAAGCTTTCTTT.

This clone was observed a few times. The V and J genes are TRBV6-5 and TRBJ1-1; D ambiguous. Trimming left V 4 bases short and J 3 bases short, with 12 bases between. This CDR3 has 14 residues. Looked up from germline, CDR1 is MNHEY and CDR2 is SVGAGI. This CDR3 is CASSSLPGYTEAFF. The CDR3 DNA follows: TGTGCCAGCAGTTCCCTTCCAGGATACACTGAAGCTTTCTTT.

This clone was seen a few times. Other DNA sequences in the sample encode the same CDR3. DNA of the CDR3: TGTGCCAGCAGCGTAGTCCCGGGGAGTAGTGGAAACACCATATATTTT. It is translated as CASSVVPGSSGNTIYF. The chain is built from TRBV9 and TRBJ1-3; D is unresolved. Germline V gene data show CDR1 as SGDLS and CDR2 as YYNGEE. The CDR3 consists of 16 residues. V was pared by 0 bases and J by 3 bases, with 13 bases between.

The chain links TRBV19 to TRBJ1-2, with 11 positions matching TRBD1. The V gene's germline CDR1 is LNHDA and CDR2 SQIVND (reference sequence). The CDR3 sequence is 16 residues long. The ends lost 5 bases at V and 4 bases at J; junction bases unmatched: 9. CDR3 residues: CASSPLDRGRGYGYTF. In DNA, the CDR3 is TGTGCCAGTAGTCCACTGGACAGGGGGCGCGGCTATGGCTACACCTTC.

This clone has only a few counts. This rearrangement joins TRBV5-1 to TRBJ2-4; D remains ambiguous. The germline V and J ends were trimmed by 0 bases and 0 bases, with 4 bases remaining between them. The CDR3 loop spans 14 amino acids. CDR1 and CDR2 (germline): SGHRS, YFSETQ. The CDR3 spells CASSLAIAKNIQYF. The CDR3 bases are TGCGCCAGCAGCTTGGCCATAGCCAAAAACATTCAGTACTTC.

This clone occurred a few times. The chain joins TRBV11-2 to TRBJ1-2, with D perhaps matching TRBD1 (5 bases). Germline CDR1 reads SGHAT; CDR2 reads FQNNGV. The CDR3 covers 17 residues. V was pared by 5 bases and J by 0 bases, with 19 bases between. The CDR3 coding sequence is TGTGCCAGCAGCCTGTTCGCCGAGGACACTGCTAACTATGGCTACACCTTC. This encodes CASSLFAEDTANYGYTF.

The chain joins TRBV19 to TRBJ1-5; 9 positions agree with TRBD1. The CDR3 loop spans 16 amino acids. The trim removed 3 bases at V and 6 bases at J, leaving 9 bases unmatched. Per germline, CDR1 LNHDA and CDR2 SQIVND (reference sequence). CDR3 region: CASSIPWTGDAQPQHF. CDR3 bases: TGTGCCAGTAGTATCCCGTGGACAGGGGATGCTCAGCCCCAGCATTTT.

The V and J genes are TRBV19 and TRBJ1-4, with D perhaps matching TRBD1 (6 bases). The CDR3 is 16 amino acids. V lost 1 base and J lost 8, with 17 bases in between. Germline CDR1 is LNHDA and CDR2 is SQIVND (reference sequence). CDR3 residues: CASSIGLQGVSEKLFF. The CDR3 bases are TGTGCCAGTAGTATAGGCCTACAGGGAGTATCCGAAAAACTGTTTTTT.

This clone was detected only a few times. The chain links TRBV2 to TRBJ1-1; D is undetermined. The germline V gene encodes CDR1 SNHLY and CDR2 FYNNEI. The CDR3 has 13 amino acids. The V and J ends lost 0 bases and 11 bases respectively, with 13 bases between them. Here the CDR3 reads CASSEAMVSEAFF. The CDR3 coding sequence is TGTGCCAGCAGTGAAGCGATGGTATCGGAGGCTTTCTTT.

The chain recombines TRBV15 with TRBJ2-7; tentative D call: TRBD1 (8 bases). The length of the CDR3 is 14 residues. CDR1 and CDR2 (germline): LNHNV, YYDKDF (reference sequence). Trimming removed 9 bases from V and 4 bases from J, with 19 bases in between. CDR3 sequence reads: CATNRGGSSYEQYF. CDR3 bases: TGTGCCACTAACAGGGGGGGAAGCTCTTACGAGCAGTACTTC.

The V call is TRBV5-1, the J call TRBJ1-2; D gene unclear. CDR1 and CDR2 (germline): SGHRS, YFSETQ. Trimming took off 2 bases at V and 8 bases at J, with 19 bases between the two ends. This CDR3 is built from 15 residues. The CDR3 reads CASSFSGEVDRGYTF. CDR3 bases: TGCGCCAGCAGCTTCAGCGGGGAGGTCGACCGAGGCTACACCTTC.

The CDR3 coding sequence is TGTGCCAGCAGTGGAGACTGGTACCAAGAGACCCAGTACTTC. It codes for CASSGDWYQETQYF. J is TRBJ2-5 and V is TRBV6-1, with D unresolved. Germline CDR1 MNHNS, CDR2 SASEGT. The CDR3 length is 14 residues. V was pared by 4 bases and J by 0 bases, with 9 bases between.

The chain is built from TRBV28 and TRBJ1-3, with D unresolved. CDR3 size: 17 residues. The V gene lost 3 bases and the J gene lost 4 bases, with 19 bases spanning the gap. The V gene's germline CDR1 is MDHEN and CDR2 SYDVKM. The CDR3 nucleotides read TGTGCCAGCAGTTTTTGGAGTCGTTCAAAGGCAGGAAACACCATATATTTT. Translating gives CASSFWSRSKAGNTIYF.

The CDR3 DNA follows: TGTGCCAGCTCACCTACAGCGGGGGCCGTGGACATTCAGTACTTC. Residues: CASSPTAGAVDIQYF. This chain links TRBV18 with TRBJ2-4, with TRBD2 matching over 8 bases. This CDR3 is built from 15 residues. Germline CDR1 KGHSH, CDR2 LQKENI. The V and J ends lost 3 bases and 8 bases, in that order; junction bases with no gene match: 9.

The CDR3 DNA follows: TGCAGCGTTACCCGGGATCGGAACACTGAAGCTTTCTTT. Translation gives CSVTRDRNTEAFF. The gene calls are TRBV29-1 and TRBJ1-1; unclear D gene. The CDR3 has 13 amino acids. V lost 5 bases, J lost 1 base, and 11 bases lay in between. CDR1 SQVTM and CDR2 ANQGSEA come from the germline V gene.

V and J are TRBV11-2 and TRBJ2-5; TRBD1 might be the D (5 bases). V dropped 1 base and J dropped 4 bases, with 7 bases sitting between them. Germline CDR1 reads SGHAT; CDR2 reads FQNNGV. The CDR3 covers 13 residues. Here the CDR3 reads CASSLGTIETQYF. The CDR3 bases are TGTGCCAGCAGCTTAGGGACAATAGAGACCCAGTACTTC.

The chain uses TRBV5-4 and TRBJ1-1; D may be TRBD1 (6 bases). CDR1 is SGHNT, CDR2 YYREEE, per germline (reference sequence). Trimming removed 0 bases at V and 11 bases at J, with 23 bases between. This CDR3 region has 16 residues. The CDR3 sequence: CASSLGGQWGSLGAFF. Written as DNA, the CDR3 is TGTGCCAGCAGCTTGGGCGGACAGTGGGGGAGTTTAGGGGCTTTCTTT.